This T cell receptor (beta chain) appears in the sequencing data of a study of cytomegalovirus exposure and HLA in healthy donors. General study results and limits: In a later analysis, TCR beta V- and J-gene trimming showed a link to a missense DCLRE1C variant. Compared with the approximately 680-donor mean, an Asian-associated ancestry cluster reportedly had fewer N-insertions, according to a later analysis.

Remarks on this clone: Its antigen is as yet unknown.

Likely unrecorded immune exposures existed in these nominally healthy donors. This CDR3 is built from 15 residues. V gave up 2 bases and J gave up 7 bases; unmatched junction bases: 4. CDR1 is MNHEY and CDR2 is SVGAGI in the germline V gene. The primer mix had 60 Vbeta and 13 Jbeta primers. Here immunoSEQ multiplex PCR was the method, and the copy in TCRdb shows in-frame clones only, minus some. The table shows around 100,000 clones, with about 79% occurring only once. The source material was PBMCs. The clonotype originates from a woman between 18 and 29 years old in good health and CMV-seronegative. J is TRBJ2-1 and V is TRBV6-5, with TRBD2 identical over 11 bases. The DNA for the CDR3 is TGTGCCAGCAGTTACGAACTAGCGGGAGAAAATGAGCAGTTCTTC. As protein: CASSYELAGENEQFF.